This passage covers 24 T cell receptor beta chains from one sample sequenced in a study of shared clonotypes between healthy human individuals. Using immunoSEQ multiplex PCR, the repertoire was profiled, and TCRdb retains in-frame clones only, with some absent. Of 90,000 to 100,000 clones in the sample, around half were seen once. The sequencing input was PBMCs. The source is a woman in her forties in good health. Some clones in this sample may be carry-over from other donors' samples.

This clone was detected once. The chain links TRBV6-1 to TRBJ1-2; D remains unclear. This CDR3 has 14 amino acids. V was trimmed by 1 base and J by 2 bases, leaving 8 bases between them. Germline V gene sequence: CDR1 MNHNS, CDR2 SASEGT. CDR3 sequence: CASSEGPGNYGYTF. The CDR3 region has the DNA TGTGCCAGCAGTGAAGGGCCGGGGAACTATGGCTACACCTTC.

This clone has ten or more counts. The chain's CDR3 is CASSDLGSYEQYF. In nucleotides, the CDR3 is TGTGCCAGCAGTGATCTCGGGTCCTACGAGCAGTACTTC. The chain couples TRBV25-1 to TRBJ2-7, with unresolved D. This CDR3 has 13 amino acids. CDR1 and CDR2 (germline): MGHDK, SYGVNS. Trimming left V 3 bases short and J 1 base short, with 7 bases between.

This clone was recorded at least ten times. A much larger clonotype is one base distant, so this may be a read error. The DNA of the CDR3 is TGTGCCAGCAGCCCGGGACCTATGAACACTGAAGCTTTCTTT. It codes for CASSPGPMNTEAFF. This rearrangement joins TRBV7-9 to TRBJ1-1, with D perhaps TRBD1 (5 bases). Trimming shortened V by 5 bases and J by 0 bases, and 10 bases separated the two germline ends. Looked up from germline, CDR1 is SEHNR and CDR2 is FQNEAQ (reference sequence). This CDR3 contains 14 residues.

The rearrangement joins TRBV28 to TRBJ2-2; D unresolved. This CDR3 is built from 14 residues. Trimming took off 6 bases at V and 6 bases at J, with 14 bases between the two ends. CDR1 and CDR2 from the germline V gene are MDHEN and SYDVKM. CDR3 DNA: TGTGCCAGCAGGGGGATCAGTAGGGCCGGGGAGCTGTTTTTT. Its protein product is CASRGISRAGELFF.

Only a few counts were recorded for this clone. The rearrangement joins TRBV6-5 to TRBJ2-7; D is undetermined. CDR1 and CDR2 from the germline V gene are MNHEY and SVGAGI. The CDR3 contains 15 residues. V lost 2 bases and J 0 bases, leaving 11 bases between the germline ends. CDR3 sequence (DNA): TGTGCCAGCAGTTACGGTCAGACGGGCTCCTACGAGCAGTACTTC. Its protein product is CASSYGQTGSYEQYF.

This clone turned up a few times. The chain is built from TRBV28 and TRBJ2-2; D may be TRBD2 (5 bases). Trimming removed 1 base at V and 0 bases at J, with 15 bases between. The CDR3 runs to 18 residues. CDR1 MDHEN and CDR2 SYDVKM come from the germline V gene. CDR3 residues: CASSLSFPSGSNTGELFF. The CDR3 DNA is TGTGCCAGCAGTTTATCCTTTCCGAGCGGATCGAACACCGGGGAGCTGTTTTTT.

About this clone itself: The junction does not match germline at one end; this may be a read error. V usage is TRBV29-1 and J usage is TRBJ2-3, with D possibly TRBD2 on 7 matching bases. In germline, CDR1 is SQVTM, CDR2 ANQGSEA. There are 15 residues in the CDR3. CDR3 sequence: CSVEPHGGPTDTQCF. In DNA, the CDR3 is TGCAGCGTCGAACCCCACGGGGGGCCGACAGATACGCAGTGTTTT.

This chain uses TRBV10-3 with TRBJ1-5, with 8 positions matching TRBD1. CDR3 size: 13 residues. V dropped 8 bases and J dropped 6; count of bases not matched to a gene: 6. Germline V gene data show CDR1 as ENHRY and CDR2 as SYGVKD. The CDR3 nucleotides are TGTGCCATCGGACAGGGTTTGGTTCAGCCCCAGCATTTT. This sequence encodes CAIGQGLVQPQHF.

This clone showed up many times. The chain uses TRBV18 and TRBJ2-7, with D perhaps TRBD2 (6 bases). The ends were cut back, 3 bases at V and 7 bases at J, with 22 bases in the middle. The CDR3 loop spans 16 amino acids. Germline lookup yields CDR1 KGHSH and CDR2 LQKENI. The CDR3, as DNA: TGTGCCAGCTCACCGATCGGTAGCGGCTCAGGGTGGGAGCAGTACTTC. It encodes CASSPIGSGSGWEQYF.

Many counts were recorded for this clone. The genes are TRBV18 and TRBJ2-1; D is unresolved. V was pared by 8 bases and J by 0 bases, with 5 bases between. CDR3 length: 12 residues. Germline V lookup: CDR1 KGHSH, CDR2 LQKENI. The chain's CDR3 is CASAYSYNEQFF. DNA of the CDR3: TGTGCCAGCGCTTACTCCTACAATGAGCAGTTCTTC.

This chain connects TRBV5-1 to TRBJ2-1; 10 positions match TRBD1. Trimming at V came to 2 bases and at J to 9 bases, leaving 8 bases not matched to a gene. The CDR3 is 15 residues long. The germline V gene encodes CDR1 SGHRS and CDR2 YFSETQ. The CDR3 protein is CASSFRDRGKTEQFF. The CDR3 nucleotides are TGCGCCAGCAGCTTCCGGGACAGGGGTAAGACTGAGCAGTTCTTC.

This clone was detected only once. This likely traces to a read error, being one base from a far larger clone. The chain recombines TRBV4-2 with TRBJ2-1, with a possible D match to TRBD2 (5 bases). Germline CDR1 is LGHNA and CDR2 is YNFKEQ. The V and J ends lost 0 bases and 8 bases respectively, with 17 bases between them. CDR3 size: 16 residues. CDR3 nucleotides: TGTGCCAGCAGCCAAGATTTCCCTTTGAGGGTTCATGAGCAGTTCTTC. Protein sequence: CASSQDFPLRVHEQFF.

This clone has more than one count but fewer than ten. This chain links TRBV7-2 with TRBJ2-5, with D perhaps matching TRBD1 or TRBD2 (5 bases each). The CDR3 totals 13 residues. Germline CDR1 SGHTA, CDR2 FQGNSA. The ends were cut back, 3 bases at V and 2 bases at J, with 7 bases in the middle. The CDR3 DNA is TGTGCCAGCAGCTTGGGACGGCAAGAGACCCAGTACTTC. This translates into CASSLGRQETQYF. The entire variable domain, with the rest obtained from reference TRBV7-2 and TRBJ2-5, is as follows: GAGVSQSPSNKVTEKGKDVELRCDPISGHTALYWYRQSLGQGLEFLIYFQGNSAPDKSGLPSDRFSAERTGGSVSTLTIQRTQQEDSAVYLCASSLGRQETQYFGPGTRLLVL.

Turning to this clone: A much larger clone differs from this one at a single base, so this may be a read error. This sample also contains other DNA sequences that code for the same CDR3. The chain combines TRBV30 with TRBJ2-1; 10 nucleotides align to TRBD2. This CDR3 spans 14 amino acids. The germline CDR1 and CDR2 sequences are GTSNPN and SVGIG (reference sequence). Trimming at V came to 3 bases and at J to 10 bases, leaving 9 bases not matched to a gene. The CDR3 DNA follows: TGTGCCTGGAGCTCGGCACTAGCGGGAAGGGAGCAGTTCTTC. It translates to CAWSSALAGREQFF.

This clone has ten or more counts. J is TRBJ1-1 and V is TRBV4-2; TRBD1 is a possible D gene (5 bases). Trimming removed 1 base at V and 3 bases at J, with 18 bases between. Per germline, CDR1 LGHNA and CDR2 YNFKEQ. This CDR3 region has 17 residues. In DNA form, the CDR3 reads TGTGCCAGCAGCCAAGGGGGCCCGGGCCGCATGGACACTGAAGCTTTCTTT. Its translation: CASSQGGPGRMDTEAFF.

DNA of the CDR3: TGTGCCAGCAGCCTCCCGGGACAGACGGACGAGCAGTACTTC. It encodes CASSLPGQTDEQYF. V and J are TRBV14 and TRBJ2-7; 7 bases are a match to TRBD1. The CDR3 is 14 residues long. Germline assignment: CDR1 SGHDN and CDR2 FVKESK. V dropped 4 bases and J dropped 5; count of bases not matched to a gene: 8.

The rearrangement links TRBV11-3 to TRBJ2-3; TRBD2 agrees at 9 bases. CDR1 and CDR2 (germline): SGHNT, YENEEA. The length of the CDR3 is 14 residues. The trim removed 6 bases at V and 3 bases at J, leaving 4 bases unmatched. CDR3 sequence (DNA): TGTGCCAGCAGTAGCGGGAGAGGTACAGATACGCAGTATTTT. It codes for CASSSGRGTDTQYF.

The chain uses TRBV2 and TRBJ2-7, with TRBD1 as a possible D gene (6 bases). CDR3 length: 11 amino acids. CDR1 is SNHLY and CDR2 is FYNNEI in the germline V gene. V gave up 8 bases and J gave up 4 bases, with 9 bases separating them. CDR3 sequence reads: CASAGEYEQYF. The CDR3 DNA reads as TGTGCCAGCGCAGGGGAATACGAGCAGTACTTC.

The chain carries TRBV11-2 and TRBJ2-5; D perhaps matches TRBD2 (5 bases). The germline gives CDR1 SGHAT, CDR2 FQNNGV. Trimming left V 6 bases short and J 7 bases short, with 9 bases between. The CDR3 totals 11 residues. The CDR3 sequence: CASREGVTQYF. In nucleotides, the CDR3 is TGTGCCAGCAGAGAGGGAGTGACCCAGTACTTC.

The chain recombines TRBV18 with TRBJ2-1; 8 nucleotides agree with TRBD2. The CDR3 runs 11 residues. V shed 4 bases, J shed 10 bases, and the junction held 0 bases outside the gene matches. CDR1 is KGHSH, CDR2 LQKENI, per germline. CDR3 sequence: CASSRLAEQFF. The CDR3 coding sequence is TGTGCCAGCTCACGACTAGCGGAGCAGTTCTTC. The entire variable domain, with the rest obtained from reference TRBV18 and TRBJ2-1, is as follows: NAGVMQNPRHLVRRRGQEARLRCSPMKGHSHVYWYRQLPEEGLKFMVYLQKENIIDESGMPKERFSAEFPKEGPSILRIQQVVRGDSAAYFCASSRLAEQFFGPGTRLTVL.

This chain connects TRBV19 to TRBJ2-1, with TRBD2 identical over 9 bases. J gave up 9 bases and V 7 bases, and 13 bases lay outside the gene matches. Germline assignment: CDR1 LNHDA and CDR2 SQIVND (reference sequence). CDR3 length: 15 residues. CDR3 DNA: TGTGCCAGTACCTCTTCGGGCGGGAGGGGGTTTGAGCAGTTCTTC. Its translation is CASTSSGGRGFEQFF.

This clone was observed many times. This rearrangement joins TRBV27 to TRBJ2-7, with TRBD1 matching 8 bases. The V segment lost 6 bases and the J segment 4 bases; nucleotides outside the gene matches: 8. CDR1 is MNHEY, CDR2 SMNVEV, per germline (reference sequence). This CDR3 has 14 amino acids. For the CDR3, the DNA is TGTGCCAGCAGACCGAGGGACAGGTCGTACGAGCAGTACTTC. Translating gives CASRPRDRSYEQYF.

This clone appeared a few times. The chain employs TRBV2 and TRBJ1-1; the match to TRBD1 covers 8 bases. With V trimmed by 5 bases and J by 8 bases, 7 bases remained unmatched. CDR3 length equals 13 residues. Germline CDR1 SNHLY, CDR2 FYNNEI. CDR3 DNA sequence: TGTGCCAGCAGTAAAGGACAGGGTGGAGAAGCTTTCTTT. It specifies CASSKGQGGEAFF.

V is TRBV6-6 and J is TRBJ1-2; possibly TRBD1 for D (6 bases). In germline, CDR1 is MNHNY, CDR2 SVGAGI (reference sequence). The CDR3 contains 14 residues. Between the trimmed V and J ends, which lost 5 bases and 4 bases, there was a span of 14 bases. The CDR3 is CASSRQAQFYGYTF. In DNA form, the CDR3 reads TGTGCCAGCAGTCGACAGGCCCAGTTCTATGGCTACACCTTC.